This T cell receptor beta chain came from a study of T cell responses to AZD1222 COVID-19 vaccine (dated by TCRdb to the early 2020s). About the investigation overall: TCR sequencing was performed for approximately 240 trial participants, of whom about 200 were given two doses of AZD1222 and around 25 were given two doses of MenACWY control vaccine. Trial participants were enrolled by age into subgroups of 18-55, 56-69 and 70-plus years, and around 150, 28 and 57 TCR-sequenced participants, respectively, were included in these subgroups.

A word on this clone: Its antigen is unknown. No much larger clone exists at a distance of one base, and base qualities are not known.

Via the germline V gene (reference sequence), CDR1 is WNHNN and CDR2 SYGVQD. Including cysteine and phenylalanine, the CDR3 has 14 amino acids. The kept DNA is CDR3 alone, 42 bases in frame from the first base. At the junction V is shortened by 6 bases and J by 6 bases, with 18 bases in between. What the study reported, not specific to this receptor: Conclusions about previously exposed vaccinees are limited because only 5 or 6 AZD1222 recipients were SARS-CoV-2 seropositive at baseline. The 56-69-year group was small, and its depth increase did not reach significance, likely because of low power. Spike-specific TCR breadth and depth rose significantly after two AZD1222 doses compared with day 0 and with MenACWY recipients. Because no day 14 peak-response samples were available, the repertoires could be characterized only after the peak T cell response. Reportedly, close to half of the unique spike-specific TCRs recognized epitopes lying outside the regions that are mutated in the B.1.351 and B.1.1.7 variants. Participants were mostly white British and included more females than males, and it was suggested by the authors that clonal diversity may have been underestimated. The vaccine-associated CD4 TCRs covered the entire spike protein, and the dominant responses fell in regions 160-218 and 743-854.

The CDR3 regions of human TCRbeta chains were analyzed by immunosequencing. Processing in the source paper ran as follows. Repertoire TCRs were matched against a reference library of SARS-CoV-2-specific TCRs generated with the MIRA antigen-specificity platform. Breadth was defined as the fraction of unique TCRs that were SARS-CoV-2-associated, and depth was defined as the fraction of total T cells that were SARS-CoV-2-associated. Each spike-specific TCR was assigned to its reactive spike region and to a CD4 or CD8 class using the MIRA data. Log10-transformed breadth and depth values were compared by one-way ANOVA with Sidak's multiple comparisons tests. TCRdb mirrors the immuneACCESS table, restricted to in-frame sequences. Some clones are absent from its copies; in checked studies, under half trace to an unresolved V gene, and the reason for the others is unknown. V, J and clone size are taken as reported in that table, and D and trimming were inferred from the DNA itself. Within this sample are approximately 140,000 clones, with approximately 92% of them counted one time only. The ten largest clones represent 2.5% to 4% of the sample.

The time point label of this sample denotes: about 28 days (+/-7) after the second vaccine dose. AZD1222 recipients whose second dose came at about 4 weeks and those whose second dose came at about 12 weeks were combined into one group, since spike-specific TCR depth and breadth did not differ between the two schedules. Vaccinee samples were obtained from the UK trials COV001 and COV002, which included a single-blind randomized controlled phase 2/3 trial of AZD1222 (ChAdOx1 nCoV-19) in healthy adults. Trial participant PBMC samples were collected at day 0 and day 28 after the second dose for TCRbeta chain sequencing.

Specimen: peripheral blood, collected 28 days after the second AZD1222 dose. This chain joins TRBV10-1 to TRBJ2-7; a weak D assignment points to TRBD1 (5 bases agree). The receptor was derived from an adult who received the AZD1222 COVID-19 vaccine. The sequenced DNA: TGCGCCAGCAGCCACGGGCCCAGGGCGTCCGAGCAGTACTTC. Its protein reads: CASSHGPRASEQYF.